A selection of T cell receptor beta chains follows, all from one sample in a study of radiation and T cells in renal cell carcinoma. Clones were read by immunoSEQ multiplex PCR, and TCRdb kept only the in-frame ones, dropping some. In the table there are 100,000 to 150,000 clones, roughly 85% of which are singletons. The sample was blood, taken from a patient whose treatment included radiotherapy and nephrectomy. The receptors stem from a woman aged 60-75 years with renal cell carcinoma. Each CDR3 is given with its conserved first and last residue. Fields, in order: V gene, J gene, D gene, clone size, CDR3 DNA, CDR3 protein. D genes are given only for firm matches. Clone size appears in some rows only: once, few, many, or a class for an expanded clone.

v_call: TRBV7-6; j_call: TRBJ1-5; d_call: .; clone_size: .; cdr3_nt: TGTGCCAGCAGCTTAGGCGGGGGCTGGTTTCAGCCCCAGCATTTT; cdr3_aa: CASSLGGGWFQPQHF
v_call: TRBV2; j_call: TRBJ2-7; d_call: TRBD1; clone_size: .; cdr3_nt: TGTGCCAGCATTTGGGACAGGGACAACGAGCAGTACTTC; cdr3_aa: CASIWDRDNEQYF
v_call: TRBV27; j_call: TRBJ1-1; d_call: .; clone_size: once; cdr3_nt: TGTGCCAGCAGTGCCGGGACACTACTCACTGAAGCTTTCTTT; cdr3_aa: CASSAGTLLTEAFF
v_call: TRBV11-3; j_call: TRBJ2-2; d_call: .; clone_size: few; cdr3_nt: TGTGCCAGCAGCGGGAGTTACGGGGAGCTGTTTTTT; cdr3_aa: CASSGSYGELFF
v_call: TRBV19; j_call: TRBJ1-2; d_call: .; clone_size: .; cdr3_nt: TGTGCCAGTAGTACCTTGGGGGTTGCTAACTATGGCTACACCTTC; cdr3_aa: CASSTLGVANYGYTF
v_call: TRBV5-1; j_call: TRBJ2-3; d_call: .; clone_size: .; cdr3_nt: TGCGCCAGCAGCGGGGCGCCCACAGATACGCAGTATTTT; cdr3_aa: CASSGAPTDTQYF
v_call: TRBV27; j_call: TRBJ2-4; d_call: TRBD2; clone_size: .; cdr3_nt: TGTGCCAGCAGTCCAGGGACTAGCGGGAGAGGCATTCAGTACTTC; cdr3_aa: CASSPGTSGRGIQYF
v_call: TRBV9; j_call: TRBJ1-5; d_call: .; clone_size: few; cdr3_nt: TGTGCCAGCAGCGAGGGGAGAGGGCTGGAGGGGATTCCCCAGCATTTT; cdr3_aa: CASSEGRGLEGIPQHF
v_call: TRBV10-3; j_call: TRBJ1-2; d_call: .; clone_size: .; cdr3_nt: TGTGCCATCCAAAGTGGTTTTTTGGGCGGCTACACCTTC; cdr3_aa: CAIQSGFLGGYTF
v_call: TRBV9; j_call: TRBJ2-2; d_call: .; clone_size: .; cdr3_nt: TGTGCCAGCAGCGGAACCGGGGGAAGGACCGGGGAGCTGTTTTTT; cdr3_aa: CASSGTGGRTGELFF
v_call: TRBV6-6; j_call: TRBJ1-5; d_call: .; clone_size: .; cdr3_nt: TGTGCCAGCAGTTTGGGGAATCAGCCCCAGCATTTT; cdr3_aa: CASSLGNQPQHF
v_call: TRBV6-1; j_call: TRBJ2-2; d_call: .; clone_size: .; cdr3_nt: TGTGCCACTGCTGGAGTGCGGAACACCGGGGAGCTGTTTTTT; cdr3_aa: CATAGVRNTGELFF
v_call: TRBV5-6; j_call: TRBJ2-1; d_call: TRBD1; clone_size: .; cdr3_nt: TGTGCCAGCAGCTCCCGGGACAGGGACCAAAATGAGCAGTTCTTC; cdr3_aa: CASSSRDRDQNEQFF
v_call: TRBV5-8; j_call: TRBJ1-1; d_call: .; clone_size: .; cdr3_nt: TGTGCCAGCAGCCTCAGGGGCGGCACTGAAGCTTTCTTT; cdr3_aa: CASSLRGGTEAFF
v_call: TRBV9; j_call: TRBJ2-2; d_call: TRBD1; clone_size: .; cdr3_nt: TGTGCCAGCAGCTCCCAGGGGGTTGGCGGGGAGCTGTTTTTT; cdr3_aa: CASSSQGVGGELFF
v_call: TRBV28; j_call: TRBJ1-4; d_call: .; clone_size: .; cdr3_nt: TGTGCCAGCAGTTTGAACTCCCCACTAGGTGGAGGGGAAAAACTGTTTTTT; cdr3_aa: CASSLNSPLGGGEKLFF
v_call: TRBV10-3; j_call: TRBJ2-1; d_call: TRBD2; clone_size: .; cdr3_nt: TGTGCCATCAGTGAGGGTCTGGGGGTAGTAGCGGGCAATGAGCAGTTCTTC; cdr3_aa: CAISEGLGVVAGNEQFF
v_call: TRBV7-2; j_call: TRBJ1-5; d_call: .; clone_size: once; cdr3_nt: TGTGCCAGCAGCTTAGCACGGTTTAATCAGCCCCAGCATTTT; cdr3_aa: CASSLARFNQPQHF
v_call: TRBV6-6; j_call: TRBJ1-4; d_call: .; clone_size: .; cdr3_nt: TGTGCCAGCAGTTACTCGGGCGGTAATGAAAAACTGTTTTTT; cdr3_aa: CASSYSGGNEKLFF
v_call: TRBV21-1; j_call: TRBJ2-7; d_call: .; clone_size: .; cdr3_nt: TGTGCCAGCAGTAGGGACGGATACGAGCAGTACTTC; cdr3_aa: CASSRDGYEQYF
v_call: TRBV2; j_call: TRBJ2-7; d_call: .; clone_size: .; cdr3_nt: TGTGCCAGTAGGGGGATATCCTACGAGCAGTACTTC; cdr3_aa: CASRGISYEQYF
v_call: TRBV9; j_call: TRBJ1-1; d_call: .; clone_size: .; cdr3_nt: TGTGCCAGCAGCGCACTATTCCACACTGAAGCTTTCTTT; cdr3_aa: CASSALFHTEAFF
v_call: TRBV6-1; j_call: TRBJ1-2; d_call: .; clone_size: .; cdr3_nt: TGTGCCAGCAGTGAAGACCAGACAGTCTATGGCTACACCTTC; cdr3_aa: CASSEDQTVYGYTF
v_call: TRBV7-3; j_call: TRBJ2-1; d_call: TRBD2; clone_size: .; cdr3_nt: TGTGCCAGCAGTAAAAGCGGGGTGAATGAGCAGTTCTTC; cdr3_aa: CASSKSGVNEQFF
v_call: TRBV7-9; j_call: TRBJ1-4; d_call: .; clone_size: .; cdr3_nt: TGTGCCAGCAGCTTACTGGGACTGCAAACTAATGAAAAACTGTTTTTT; cdr3_aa: CASSLLGLQTNEKLFF
v_call: TRBV28; j_call: TRBJ1-2; d_call: TRBD1; clone_size: .; cdr3_nt: TGTGCCAGCAGCGCGAGACAGGGGGGGGAAGGCTACACCTTC; cdr3_aa: CASSARQGGEGYTF
v_call: TRBV4-2; j_call: TRBJ2-1; d_call: .; clone_size: .; cdr3_nt: TGTGCCAGCAGCCAAAGCGAGCTCAATGAGCAGTTCTTC; cdr3_aa: CASSQSELNEQFF
v_call: TRBV11-2; j_call: TRBJ1-6; d_call: .; clone_size: .; cdr3_nt: TGTGCCAGCAGCTTAGGGGTTGTGGGGGGCTCCTATAATTCACCCCTCCACTTT; cdr3_aa: CASSLGVVGGSYNSPLHF
v_call: TRBV7-2; j_call: TRBJ2-7; d_call: TRBD2; clone_size: .; cdr3_nt: TGTGCCAGCAGCCCAGGGACTAGCGGGAGGAGGGTAGGCTACGAGCAGTACTTC; cdr3_aa: CASSPGTSGRRVGYEQYF
v_call: TRBV29-1; j_call: TRBJ1-3; d_call: .; clone_size: .; cdr3_nt: TGCAGCGTTGAAGCACAGGGCATCGGCGGAAACACCATATATTTT; cdr3_aa: CSVEAQGIGGNTIYF
v_call: TRBV9; j_call: TRBJ1-4; d_call: TRBD1; clone_size: .; cdr3_nt: TGTGCCAGCAGCGCTGGACAGGGGTTCTCAACTAATGAAAAACTGTTTTTT; cdr3_aa: CASSAGQGFSTNEKLFF
v_call: TRBV7-3; j_call: TRBJ2-1; d_call: TRBD1; clone_size: .; cdr3_nt: TGTGCCAGCAGCGTGGACAGGGGGCGTTGGGATGAGCAGTTCTTC; cdr3_aa: CASSVDRGRWDEQFF
v_call: TRBV6-5; j_call: TRBJ1-1; d_call: .; clone_size: .; cdr3_nt: TGTGCCAGCAGAGTGTCGAACACTGAAGCTTTCTTT; cdr3_aa: CASRVSNTEAFF
v_call: TRBV5-1; j_call: TRBJ2-3; d_call: .; clone_size: .; cdr3_nt: TGCGCCAGCAGCTTCGCAGGGGGGGAGACAGATACGCAGTATTTT; cdr3_aa: CASSFAGGETDTQYF
v_call: TRBV28; j_call: TRBJ1-4; d_call: .; clone_size: .; cdr3_nt: TGTGCCAGCAGTTTATGGGGGGGTGAAAAGGAAAAACTGTTTTTT; cdr3_aa: CASSLWGGEKEKLFF